The sequence of this TCR beta chain was determined in a study of CD8+ T cells in alopecia areata. Both peripheral blood and punch biopsies of lesional scalp skin were obtained from patients who had alopecia areata. This CDR3 has 16 amino acids. Trimming removed 1 base at V and 2 bases at J, with 15 bases between. In germline, CDR1 is SGHTA, CDR2 FQGNSA. TCR sequencing used cDNA made by reverse transcription of extracted RNA. Sequenced by immunoSEQ multiplex PCR; TCRdb stores in-frame clones only, minus some. The table has over 120,000 clones, roughly 62% seen once; the top ten hold under 7.5%. The chain couples TRBV7-2 to TRBJ2-7, with D perhaps TRBD2 (7 bases). The sequencing used CD4+ T cells sorted from blood, collected at week 0. The sequence came from a human donor with alopecia areata. CDR3 sequence: CASSLVGGADTYEQYF. The CDR3 nucleotides are TGTGCCAGCAGCTTAGTAGGGGGGGCCGATACCTACGAGCAGTACTTC. The whole variable domain, filled in from reference TRBV7-2 and TRBJ2-7, reads GAGVSQSPSNKVTEKGKDVELRCDPISGHTALYWYRQSLGQGLEFLIYFQGNSAPDKSGLPSDRFSAERTGGSVSTLTIQRTQQEDSAVYLCASSLVGGADTYEQYFGPGTRLTVT.